Below, 8 T cell receptor beta chains from the same sample are listed, as sequenced in a study of long-term antiretroviral therapy in people with HIV (dated by TCRdb to the early 2020s). The immunoSEQ hsTCRB v3.0 assay was used at survey level resolution to sequence the TRB variable region. As stored in TCRdb, this immuneACCESS dataset retains in-frame rearrangements with V and J assigned. A fraction of the clones does not appear; measured against another copy, unresolved V genes explain less than half of the discrepancy, and the remainder lacks a known reason. The table for this sample lists roughly 3,200 clones; approximately 91% of them were counted only once. Roughly 4% of the sample goes to the ten largest clones. The sequenced sample was unsorted PBMCs, obtained 0.3 years after starting antiretroviral therapy. These receptors were obtained from a woman between 45 and 65 years old with HIV.

The chain uses TRBV5-5 and TRBJ1-6; D is uncertain. The CDR3 runs 15 residues. CDR1 and CDR2 (germline): SGHKS, YYEKEE (reference sequence). V gave up 0 bases and J gave up 0 bases, with 4 bases separating them. The CDR3 region has the DNA TGTGCCAGCAGCTTGGAGAGCTCCTATAATTCACCCCTCCACTTT. Translated: CASSLESSYNSPLHF.

The rearrangement uses TRBV11-1 and TRBJ2-7; D may be TRBD1 (5 bases). Germline values: CDR1 SGHAT, CDR2 FQDESV (reference sequence). The ends were cut back, 2 bases at V and 5 bases at J, with 13 bases in the middle. The CDR3 is made up of 14 amino acids. The CDR3 nucleotides read TGTGCCAGCAGCTTAACGGCAGGGATCAACGAGCAGTACTTC. Translation: CASSLTAGINEQYF.

The chain employs TRBV10-2 and TRBJ1-4, with no clear D. Trimming took 0 bases from V and 5 from J, leaving 10 bases between them. The CDR3 runs 15 residues. Per the germline V gene, CDR1 is WSHSY and CDR2 is SAAADI. The DNA of the CDR3 is TGCGCCAGCAGTGAGTCGACGGCGGGAAATGAAAAACTGTTTTTT. It translates to CASSESTAGNEKLFF.

The chain has TRBV27 and TRBJ2-1; TRBD1 is a possible D gene (5 bases). V was cut by 8 bases and J by 2 bases, with 19 bases left in between. CDR1 and CDR2 from the germline V gene are MNHEY and SMNVEV (reference sequence). The CDR3 covers 16 residues. The CDR3 sequence is CASGFRTTATYNEQFF. The CDR3 coding sequence is TGTGCCAGCGGGTTCCGCACGACAGCAACCTACAATGAGCAGTTCTTC.

The chain carries TRBV18 and TRBJ1-6; D possibly corresponds to TRBD1 (5 bases). V was clipped by 0 bases and J by 9 bases, with 15 bases between them. The CDR3 sequence is 16 residues long. Germline lookup yields CDR1 KGHSH and CDR2 LQKENI. The CDR3 here is CASSPPSGLGGSPLHF. Written as DNA, the CDR3 is TGTGCCAGCTCACCACCATCAGGGCTTGGAGGTTCACCCCTCCACTTT. Drawing the rest from reference TRBV18 and TRBJ1-6, the complete variable domain is NAGVMQNPRHLVRRRGQEARLRCSPMKGHSHVYWYRQLPEEGLKFMVYLQKENIIDESGMPKERFSAEFPKEGPSILRIQQVVRGDSAAYFCASSPPSGLGGSPLHFGNGTRLTVT.

The CDR3 spells CASSQVLGQLTGELFF. Here the CDR3 DNA reads TGCGCCAGCAGCCAAGTTTTAGGGCAGCTAACCGGGGAGCTGTTTTTT. The V call is TRBV4-3, the J call TRBJ2-2; no clear D gene. Germline V lookup: CDR1 LGHNA, CDR2 YSLEER. With 1 base removed from V and 5 bases from J, the gap between germline ends came to 14 bases. This CDR3 comprises 16 residues.

The chain is built from TRBV14 and TRBJ1-1; TRBD1 is a possible D gene (6 bases). Trimming stripped 1 base from V and 1 base from J, with 19 bases between. The CDR3 sequence is 18 residues long. The germline gives CDR1 SGHDN, CDR2 FVKESK. The CDR3, as DNA: TGTGCCAGCAGCCAAGTGTCCGGGGGCCACCAAAGGAACACTGAAGCTTTCTTT. Its translation is CASSQVSGGHQRNTEAFF. Full variable domain (missing parts from reference TRBV14 and TRBJ1-1): EAGVTQFPSHSVIEKGQTVTLRCDPISGHDNLYWYRRVMGKEIKFLLHFVKESKQDESGMPNNRFLAERTGGTYSTLKVQPAELEDSGVYFCASSQVSGGHQRNTEAFFGQGTRLTVV.

This chain joins TRBV9 and TRBJ2-3; no definite D call. CDR3 length: 17 residues. The V end lost 0 bases, the J end lost 10 bases, and 24 bases lay between the germline ends. From germline, CDR1 is SGDLS and CDR2 YYNGEE. CDR3 coding DNA: TGTGCCAGCAGCGTAGTTCTTGGCATTACTCCGCCTTATGCGCAGTATTTT. Its translation: CASSVVLGITPPYAQYF. Supplemented by reference TRBV9 and TRBJ2-3, the full variable domain reads DSGVTQTPKHLITATGQRVTLRCSPRSGDLSVYWYQQSLDQGLQFLIQYYNGEERAKGNILERFSAQQFPDLHSELNLSSLELGDSALYFCASSVVLGITPPYAQYFGPGTRLTVL.